This TCR beta chain was found in a study of blood T cells in healthy people across ages. The CDR3 length is 16 residues. J gave up 4 bases and V 0 bases, and 1 base lay outside the gene matches. Germline loops: CDR1 SGHKS, CDR2 YYEKEE (reference sequence). A second PCR of about 7 to 12 cycles used a sample-barcoded 5' primer and a J-beta primer mix. The authors tagged each cDNA molecule using a template-switch adaptor with 12 random nucleotides. No fewer than 2.5 million CDR3-containing paired-end reads came from each sample. TCRdb passed the 5' RACE reads through MiXCR, listing each CDR3 protein once. The profile covers 1.5 million to 2 million distinct CDR3 sequences, with roughly 52% appearing a single time and roughly 2.1% taken by the ten largest. Study-level results: Diversity of TCR beta correlated strongly with naive T cell percentage.

Concerning this clonotype itself: Its antigen is still unknown.

Every donor contributed about 10 milliliters of peripheral blood by blood draw. This clonotype originated in a woman aged 40 to 49 in good health. The specimen was blood. This sequence joins TRBV5-5 and TRBJ2-6; 10 bases agree with TRBD2. The CDR3 reads CASSLGLAGGANVLTF. The CDR3 bases are TGTGCCAGCAGCTTGGGACTAGCGGGCGGGGCCAACGTCCTGACTTTC.